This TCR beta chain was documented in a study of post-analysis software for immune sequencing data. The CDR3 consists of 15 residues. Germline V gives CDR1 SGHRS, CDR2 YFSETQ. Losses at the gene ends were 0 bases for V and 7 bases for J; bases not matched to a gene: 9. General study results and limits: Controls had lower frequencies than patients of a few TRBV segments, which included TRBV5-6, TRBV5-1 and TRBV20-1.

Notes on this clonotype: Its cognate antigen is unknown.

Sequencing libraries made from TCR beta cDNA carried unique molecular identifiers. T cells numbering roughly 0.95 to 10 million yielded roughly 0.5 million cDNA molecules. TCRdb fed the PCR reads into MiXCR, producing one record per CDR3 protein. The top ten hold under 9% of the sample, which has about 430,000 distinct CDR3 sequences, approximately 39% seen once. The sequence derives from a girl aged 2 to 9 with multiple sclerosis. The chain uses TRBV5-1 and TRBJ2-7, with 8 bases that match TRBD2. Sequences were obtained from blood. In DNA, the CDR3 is TGCGCCAGCAGCTTGGTGACGGGAGGGCCGGGAGAGCAGTACTTC. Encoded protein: CASSLVTGGPGEQYF.